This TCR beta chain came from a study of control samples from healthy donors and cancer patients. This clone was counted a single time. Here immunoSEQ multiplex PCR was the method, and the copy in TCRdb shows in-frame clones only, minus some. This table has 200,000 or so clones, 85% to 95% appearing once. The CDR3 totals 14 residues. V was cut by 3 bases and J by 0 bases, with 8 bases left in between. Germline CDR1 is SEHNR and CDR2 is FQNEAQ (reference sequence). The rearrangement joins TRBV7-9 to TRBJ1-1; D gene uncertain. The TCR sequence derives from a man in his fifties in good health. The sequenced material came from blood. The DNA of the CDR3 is TGTGCCAGCAGCTTCAGCCGGATGAACACTGAAGCTTTCTTT. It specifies CASSFSRMNTEAFF.